This TCR beta chain is drawn from a study of cytomegalovirus exposure and HLA in healthy donors. CDR1 SQVTM and CDR2 ANQGSEA come from the germline V gene. Deletions cut 4 bases from V and 2 bases from J, with 5 bases between. The CDR3 totals 11 residues. Study-wide findings and caveats: In an earlier analysis, about 87% or about 30%: the productive usage of most TCR beta V segments.

This clone came up a few times. The target antigen is unknown. PCR used 60 Vbeta primers and 13 Jbeta primers. Produced via immunoSEQ multiplex PCR; TCRdb's table is partial and in-frame only. This table holds roughly 150,000 clones, approximately 80% found once. The chain combines TRBV29-1 with TRBJ1-2; D uncertain. This sequence was found in a man aged 30 to 39 in good health and CMV-seronegative. Sequenced: PBMCs. For the CDR3, the DNA is TGCAGCGTTGCACAAAACTATGGCTACACCTTC. Its protein is CSVAQNYGYTF.